Below, 8 T cell receptor beta chains from the same sample are listed, as sequenced in a study of blood T cell repertoires in COVID-19. The method was immunoSEQ multiplex PCR; TCRdb's version includes in-frame clones alone and lacks a portion of them. Of a few hundred thousand clones listed, over 85% are singletons. The sample consisted of PBMCs or T cells enriched from blood (not recorded which). These receptors all stem from a woman aged 55-75 years who had recovered from COVID-19.

This chain joins TRBV3-1 (or the pseudogene TRBV3-2) and TRBJ1-6; 8 bases agree with TRBD1. From germline, CDR1 is LGHDT and CDR2 YNNKEL (reference sequence). V dropped 1 base and J dropped 9; count of bases not matched to a gene: 5. This CDR3 region has 15 residues. CDR3: CASSQGTGQGSPLHF. The CDR3 DNA reads as TGTGCCAGCAGCCAAGGGACAGGGCAGGGTTCACCCCTCCACTTT.

This chain uses TRBV13 with TRBJ2-1; a weak D match, TRBD1 (6 bases). The CDR3 is 14 amino acids. Trimming left V 5 bases short and J 2 bases short, with 10 bases between. Germline lookup yields CDR1 PRHDT and CDR2 FYEKMQ (reference sequence). DNA of the CDR3: TGTGCCAGCAGCACCTGGACAGCCTACAATGAGCAGTTCTTC. Translating it yields CASSTWTAYNEQFF.

The chain joins TRBV30 to TRBJ1-4; D might be TRBD1 (5 bases). Trimming left V 4 bases short and J 10 bases short, with 13 bases between. Germline assignment: CDR1 GTSNPN and CDR2 SVGIG (reference sequence). This CDR3 has 12 residues. The CDR3 sequence is CAWTLTQGKLFF. CDR3 DNA: TGTGCCTGGACCCTAACTCAGGGAAAACTGTTTTTT.

A note on this clone: This sample also contains other DNA sequences that code for the same CDR3. The J gene is TRBJ2-5, the V gene TRBV5-1; 9 bases are a match to TRBD2. CDR1 and CDR2 (germline): SGHRS, YFSETQ. After removal of 0 bases from V and 2 bases from J, the junction contained 2 bases not matched to a gene. The CDR3 consists of 15 residues. CDR3 loop: CASSLGLAGQETQYF. CDR3 coding DNA: TGCGCCAGCAGCTTGGGGCTAGCGGGGCAAGAGACCCAGTACTTC.

The sample holds one count of this clone. The rearrangement links TRBV15 to TRBJ2-3; D unresolved. The CDR3 loop spans 16 amino acids. Trimming left V 4 bases short and J 0 bases short, with 14 bases between. The germline V gene encodes CDR1 LNHNV and CDR2 YYDKDF (reference sequence). CDR3: CATSTQTSVSTDTQYF. Here the CDR3 DNA reads TGTGCCACCAGCACTCAAACCAGCGTAAGCACAGATACGCAGTATTTT. Variable domain in full (rest from reference TRBV15 and TRBJ2-3): DAMVIQNPRYQVTQFGKPVTLSCSQTLNHNVMYWYQQKSSQAPKLLFHYYDKDFNNEADTPDNFQSRRPNTSFCFLDIRSPGLGDTAMYLCATSTQTSVSTDTQYFGPGTRLTVL.

The V and J genes are TRBV7-2 and TRBJ1-1; a weak D match, TRBD1 (6 bases). Trimming stripped 4 bases from V and 0 bases from J, with 18 bases between. Germline CDR1 is SGHTA and CDR2 is FQGNSA. There are 17 residues in the CDR3. The CDR3 DNA follows: TGTGCCAGCAGCTCACACCGTGCCAGGGGCTTGAACACTGAAGCTTTCTTT. Its translation is CASSSHRARGLNTEAFF.

V is TRBV3-1 (or the pseudogene TRBV3-2) and J is TRBJ2-1, with 9 bases identical to TRBD2. The junction had 9 bases not matched to a gene; V was cut back by 1 base and J by 8 bases. Germline values: CDR1 LGHDT, CDR2 YNNKEL (reference sequence). The CDR3 is 16 amino acids. CDR3 nucleotides: TGTGCCAGCAGCCAAGGGAGCGGGAGGATTGATGATGAGCAGTTCTTC. Translated, it gives CASSQGSGRIDDEQFF.

J is TRBJ2-1 and V is TRBV2, with 15 nucleotides matching TRBD2. After removal of 3 bases from V and 6 bases from J, the junction contained 0 bases not matched to a gene. CDR3 length equals 15 residues. CDR1 SNHLY and CDR2 FYNNEI come from the germline V gene. DNA for the CDR3: TGTGCCAGCAGTGAGGGACTAGCGGGGGGCAATGAGCAGTTCTTC. This codes for CASSEGLAGGNEQFF.